These 14 T cell receptor beta chains originate from one sample sequenced in a study of cytomegalovirus exposure and HLA in healthy donors. The PCR had 60 Vbeta and 13 Jbeta primers. Repertoires were generated with immunoSEQ multiplex PCR, while TCRdb's copy carries only in-frame clones and drops some. Of 100,000 to 150,000 clones in the sample, 60% to 80% were seen once. The sequencing sample was made of PBMCs. The receptor source for this set is a man between 50 and 59 years old in good health and CMV-seropositive.

The chain combines TRBV2 with TRBJ1-1; TRBD1 matches 7 bases. This CDR3 spans 17 amino acids. Germline CDR1 is SNHLY and CDR2 is FYNNEI. Unmatched junction bases numbered 14, after V lost 6 bases and J lost 1 base. The CDR3 here is CASRKDRTGVWNTEAFF. DNA for the CDR3: TGTGCCAGCAGGAAAGATAGAACAGGGGTTTGGAACACTGAAGCTTTCTTT.

The chain is built from TRBV5-4 and TRBJ2-5, with 12 bases that match TRBD2. J was trimmed by 3 bases and V by 0 bases; bases with no gene match: 6. Germline assignment: CDR1 SGHNT and CDR2 YYREEE (reference sequence). This CDR3 is 17 amino acids long. The CDR3 loop is CASSLGLAGAGEETQYF. CDR3 in DNA: TGTGCCAGCAGCTTGGGACTAGCGGGGGCCGGGGAAGAGACCCAGTACTTC.

The chain combines TRBV7-3 with TRBJ2-1; D not resolved. The CDR3 consists of 14 residues. Germline CDR1 SGHTA, CDR2 FQGTGA. The V end lost 5 bases, the J end lost 6 bases, and 14 bases lay between the germline ends. The CDR3 reads CASSPRFEGNEQFF. CDR3 coding DNA: TGTGCCAGCAGCCCCAGGTTCGAAGGCAATGAGCAGTTCTTC. Variable domain in full (rest from reference TRBV7-3 and TRBJ2-1): GAGVSQTPSNKVTEKGKYVELRCDPISGHTALYWYRQSLGQGPEFLIYFQGTGAADDSGLPNDRFFAVRPEGSVSTLKIQRTERGDSAVYLCASSPRFEGNEQFFGPGTRLTVL.

The V call is TRBV6-5, the J call TRBJ2-5, with 10 bases aligning to TRBD1. The J call is in doubt because the DNA end fits TRBJ2-7 better. CDR1 and CDR2 (germline): MNHEY, SVGAGI. This CDR3 comprises 16 residues. This CDR3 is CASSSLKGTGVHEQYF. CDR3 nucleotides: TGTGCCAGCAGTTCCCTTAAGGGGACAGGGGTCCACGAGCAGTACTTC.

The chain links TRBV21-1 to TRBJ1-5; TRBD1 is the table's D call and was not checked against the DNA. TRBV21-1 is deemed a pseudogene. This CDR3 comprises 16 residues. This CDR3 is CASREQTRTGPWPQHF. The CDR3 coding sequence is TGTGCCAGCAGGGAACAAACGCGGACAGGACCTTGGCCCCAGCATTTT.

Written as DNA, the CDR3 is TGCGCCAGCAGTGCAGGGGGCGAGGGCTACACCTTC. Its protein is CASSAGGEGYTF. The chain links TRBV10-2 to TRBJ1-2, with TRBD1 matching over 8 bases. This CDR3 has 12 residues. With V trimmed by 4 bases and J by 8 bases, 3 bases remained unmatched. Per the germline V gene, CDR1 is WSHSY and CDR2 is SAAADI.

This clone was seen only a few times. This chain joins TRBV6-6 and TRBJ1-2, with 7 nucleotides matching TRBD1. The length of the CDR3 is 15 residues. Trimming took 5 bases from V and 3 from J; bases not matched to a gene: 9. Germline V gene lookup returns CDR1 MNHNY and CDR2 SVGAGI (reference sequence). The CDR3 bases are TGTGCCAGCAGTAATACAAACAGGGGACACTATGGCTACACCTTC. Protein: CASSNTNRGHYGYTF.

This chain joins TRBV29-1 and TRBJ1-1; tentative D call: TRBD1 (5 bases). The CDR3 runs to 13 residues. V lost 7 bases to trimming and J lost 4 bases, with 16 bases between them. Germline values: CDR1 SQVTM, CDR2 ANQGSEA. CDR3 nucleotide sequence: TGCAGCGGGGGACTCCAGGGATTCACTGAAGCTTTCTTT. Encoded protein: CSGGLQGFTEAFF.

The chain links TRBV6-1 to TRBJ1-1; 10 bases agree with TRBD1. The V gene end was trimmed by 1 base and the J gene end by 1 base; junction bases not matched to a gene: 9. Looked up from germline, CDR1 is MNHNS and CDR2 is SASEGT. This CDR3 has 18 amino acids. CDR3 in amino acids: CASSEVGQGSYRNTEAFF. CDR3 DNA: TGTGCCAGCAGTGAAGTGGGACAGGGGTCTTATCGGAACACTGAAGCTTTCTTT.

The J gene is TRBJ1-1, the V gene TRBV4-1; D is unresolved. The CDR3 extends over 17 amino acids. V was cut by 0 bases and J by 0 bases, with 14 bases left in between. Germline loops: CDR1 MGHRA, CDR2 YSYEKL. CDR3 sequence reads: CASSQDREGRLNTEAFF. The CDR3 nucleotides are TGCGCCAGCAGCCAAGATCGGGAAGGACGGTTGAACACTGAAGCTTTCTTT.

The V and J genes are TRBV6-5 and TRBJ1-1, with 7 positions matching TRBD1. The CDR3 consists of 15 residues. Trimming removed 2 bases from V and 4 bases from J; junction bases left unmatched: 7. Germline V gene sequence: CDR1 MNHEY, CDR2 SVGAGI. Here the CDR3 reads CASSYRGQGGTEAFF. DNA for the CDR3: TGTGCCAGCAGTTACAGGGGGCAAGGGGGCACTGAAGCTTTCTTT.

This rearrangement joins TRBV29-1 to TRBJ2-1, with D perhaps TRBD1 (6 bases). Deletions cut 4 bases from V and 5 bases from J, with 21 bases between. CDR1 is SQVTM, CDR2 ANQGSEA, per germline. This CDR3 has 16 residues. The chain's CDR3 is CSVAQGISRGNNEQFF. The DNA for the CDR3 is TGCAGCGTTGCCCAAGGCATCTCGAGGGGGAACAATGAGCAGTTCTTC.

V gene TRBV30 combines with J gene TRBJ2-7; 8 bases match TRBD1. The CDR3 extends over 13 amino acids. V lost 8 bases to trimming and J lost 6 bases; unmatched junction nucleotides: 12. CDR1 GTSNPN and CDR2 SVGIG come from the germline V gene (reference sequence). This chain's CDR3 is CAIDRGFFGEQYF. CDR3 DNA: TGTGCCATAGACAGGGGTTTTTTCGGCGAGCAGTACTTC.

The chain recombines TRBV7-9 with TRBJ1-2; D unresolved. The CDR3 spans 13 residues. Between the trimmed V and J ends, which lost 10 bases and 8 bases, there was a span of 20 bases. Germline V CDR1 and CDR2: SEHNR, FQNEAQ (reference sequence). The CDR3 coding sequence is TGTGCCACCTCGGAGGGTACCCATGAAGGCTACACCTTC. It encodes CATSEGTHEGYTF.